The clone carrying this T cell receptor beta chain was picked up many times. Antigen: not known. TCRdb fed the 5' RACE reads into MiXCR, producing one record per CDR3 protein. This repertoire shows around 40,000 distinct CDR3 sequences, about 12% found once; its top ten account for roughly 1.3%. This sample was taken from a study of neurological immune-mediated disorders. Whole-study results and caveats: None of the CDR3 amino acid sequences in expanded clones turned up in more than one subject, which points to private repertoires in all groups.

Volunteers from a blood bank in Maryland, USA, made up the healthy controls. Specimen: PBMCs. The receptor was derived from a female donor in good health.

This CDR3 is CASSPQTEQFF. The DNA for the CDR3 is TGTGCCAGCTCACCACAGACAGAGCAGTTCTTC. This rearrangement joins TRBV18 to TRBJ2-1, with D unclear. With 1 base removed from V and 10 bases from J, the gap between germline ends came to 5 bases. CDR3 length equals 11 residues. Per the germline V gene, CDR1 is KGHSH and CDR2 is LQKENI.